This T cell receptor beta chain is drawn from a study of cytomegalovirus exposure and HLA in healthy donors. A multiplex PCR was run with 60 Vbeta primers and 13 Jbeta primers. Clones were read by immunoSEQ multiplex PCR, and TCRdb kept only the in-frame ones, dropping some. The data contain some 90,000 clones, 70% to 85% of them seen just once; the ten biggest clones take up around 8%. Points from the study as a whole: Presence/absence comparisons presumed near-even sequencing depth among donors.

As regards this clone: Antigen: not known.

The TCR originated in a man aged 60 to 69 in good health and CMV-seronegative. Sequencing input: PBMCs.

CDR3: CASSKDYGTAYEQYF. The CDR3 coding sequence is TGTGCCAGTAGTAAGGATTATGGGACAGCCTACGAGCAGTACTTC. This chain uses TRBV19 with TRBJ2-7; 7 bases are shared with TRBD1. With V trimmed by 4 bases and J by 2 bases, 8 bases remained unmatched. This CDR3 spans 15 amino acids. Germline loops: CDR1 LNHDA, CDR2 SQIVND (reference sequence).